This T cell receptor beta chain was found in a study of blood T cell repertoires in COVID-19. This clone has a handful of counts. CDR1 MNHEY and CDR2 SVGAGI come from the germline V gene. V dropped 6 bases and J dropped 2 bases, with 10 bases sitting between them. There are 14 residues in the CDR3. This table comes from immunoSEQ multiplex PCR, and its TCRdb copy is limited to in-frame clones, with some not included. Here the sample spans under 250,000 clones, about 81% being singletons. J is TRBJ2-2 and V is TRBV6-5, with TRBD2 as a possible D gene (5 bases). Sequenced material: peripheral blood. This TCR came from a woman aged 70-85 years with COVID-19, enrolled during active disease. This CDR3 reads CASSGNRNTGELFF. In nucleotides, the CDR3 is TGTGCCAGCAGCGGGAATCGAAACACCGGGGAGCTGTTTTTT.